These 10 T cell receptor beta chains were all obtained from the same sample, sequenced in a study of vaccination and CD4 T cells after COVID-19 (dated 2022 in TCRdb). The library was built by means of PCR. The sequencing machine was an Illumina iSeq 100. TCR sequencing of DNA from cultured CD4+ T cells used the Oncomine TCR Beta short-read assay at the Johns Hopkins FTIC core. The raw public reads went through TCRdb reprocessing: fastp at Q25, MiXCR clone calling, in-frame beta chains kept. Each CDR3 protein gets just one entry, which takes the most common genes and DNA from the rows behind it. This sample gives roughly 7,100 distinct CDR3 sequences in total; roughly 67% of them show up just once. Of the sample, approximately 27% falls within the top ten clones. No antigen has been assigned to these receptors. Read against the paper, the sample's treatment or condition label means: approximately 9-day PBMC culture with coronavirus spike peptide pools or control peptides (ViraFEST assay).

Material: CD4+ T cells from blood, cultured in vitro. Receptors were obtained from a human donor who had recovered from COVID-19.

CDR3 in DNA: TGCGCATCACGGGACCAACGTAACTATGGCTACACCTTC. Encoded protein: CASRDQRNYGYTF. This chain links TRBV20-1 with TRBJ1-2, with a weak D call TRBD1 (5 bases). Germline CDR1 and CDR2: DFQATT and SNEGSKA (reference sequence). The CDR3 contains 13 residues.

This clonotype was detected a few times. J is TRBJ2-3 and V is TRBV7-9, with TRBD2 as a possible D gene (5 bases). Germline V gives CDR1 SEHNR, CDR2 FQNEAQ (reference sequence). The CDR3 contains 15 residues. V was shortened by 5 bases and J by 5 bases, with 17 bases between the two germline ends. The CDR3 DNA reads as TGTGCCAGCAGCCTCAGTCGGGCCGGGATAGATACGCAGTATTTT. Protein: CASSLSRAGIDTQYF. The whole variable domain, remainder taken from reference TRBV7-9 and TRBJ2-3, is DTGVSQNPRHKITKRGQNVTFRCDPISEHNRLYWYRQTLGQGPEFLTYFQNEAQLEKSRLLSDRFSAERPKGSFSTLEIQRTEQGDSAMYLCASSLSRAGIDTQYFGPGTRLTVL.

Concerning this clonotype: Mismatch with germline at one junction end may stem from a read error. This chain joins TRBV2 and TRBJ1-3; tentative D call: TRBD1 (5 bases). CDR3 length: 14 residues. Germline V gives CDR1 SNHLY, CDR2 FYNNEI. The CDR3 DNA reads as TGTGCCAGCAGATCCGGGACGGCGGGAAACGCCATATATTTT. Translation gives CASRSGTAGNAIYF.

This chain uses TRBV10-3 with TRBJ1-2; the D gene is possibly TRBD1 (6 bases). Per germline, CDR1 ENHRY and CDR2 SYGVKD. V lost 3 bases and J 1 base, leaving 18 bases between the germline ends. CDR3 size: 17 residues. The CDR3 nucleotides read TGTGCCATCAGTGATACTCCCGGCAGGGGAAATAACTATGGCTACACCTTC. Its protein product is CAISDTPGRGNNYGYTF.

This clonotype was counted a single time. The chain uses TRBV2 and TRBJ2-3, with TRBD2 identical over 8 bases. Germline trimming cut 2 bases from V and 6 bases from J; bases unmatched to any gene: 7. This CDR3 region has 15 residues. CDR1 SNHLY and CDR2 FYNNEI come from the germline V gene. CDR3 residues: CASSERGGSVDTQYF. CDR3 in DNA: TGTGCCAGCAGTGAACGGGGGGGGAGTGTGGATACGCAGTATTTT.

The gene calls are TRBV7-9 and TRBJ2-5, with D hard to call. Germline CDR1 is SEHNR and CDR2 is FQNEAQ (reference sequence). Trimming took off 0 bases at V and 5 bases at J, with 10 bases between the two ends. The CDR3 loop spans 14 amino acids. The CDR3 protein is CASSLARLPETQYF. Here the CDR3 DNA reads TGTGCCAGCAGCTTAGCGCGACTGCCGGAGACCCAGTACTTC.

This chain connects TRBV20-1 to TRBJ2-1; D gene unclear. The ends were cut back, 0 bases at V and 0 bases at J, with 9 bases in the middle. Germline CDR1 is DFQATT and CDR2 is SNEGSKA (reference sequence). This CDR3 has 15 residues. CDR3 coding DNA: TGCAGTGCTAGAGAACCCCTGAGCTCCTACAATGAGCAGTTCTTC. This translates into CSAREPLSSYNEQFF.

The V call is TRBV18, the J call TRBJ1-2; TRBD1 aligns across 9 bases. Looked up from germline, CDR1 is KGHSH and CDR2 is LQKENI. The CDR3 sequence is 15 residues long. J gave up 4 bases and V 0 bases, and 3 bases lay outside the gene matches. The CDR3 region has the DNA TGTGCCAGCTCACCACCGGGACAGGGTACCTATGGCTACACCTTC. This sequence encodes CASSPPGQGTYGYTF.

This clonotype was counted a few times. The CDR3 loop reads CATSRVGTGRPLNYGYTF. The CDR3 DNA reads TGTGCCACCAGCAGAGTTGGTACAGGACGTCCCCTTAACTATGGCTACACCTTC. The chain is built from TRBV15 and TRBJ1-2, with a weak D call TRBD1 (5 bases). Trimming removed 1 base at V and 1 base at J, with 19 bases between. The CDR3 loop spans 18 amino acids. CDR1 is LNHNV and CDR2 is YYDKDF in the germline V gene (reference sequence).

This chain joins TRBV6-5 and TRBJ2-3; TRBD2 matches at 7 bases. CDR3 size: 16 residues. Germline CDR1 reads MNHEY; CDR2 reads SVGAGI. V shed 4 bases and J 1 base; nucleotides not matched to a gene: 8. Here the CDR3 DNA reads TGTGCCAGCAGTTCTCGGACTAGGGTCGGCACAGATACGCAGTATTTT. Translating it yields CASSSRTRVGTDTQYF.